One sample yielded the 5 T cell receptor beta chains listed below, sequenced in a study of T cell responses to AZD1222 COVID-19 vaccine. Generated by immunoSEQ multiplex PCR, the TCRdb table keeps only in-frame clones and is missing some. The sample holds tens of thousands of clones, more than 65% seen once. Sequenced material: peripheral blood, taken on day 0 of MenACWY control vaccination. These receptors all come from an adult in good health.

The chain links TRBV30 to TRBJ2-7, with 9 nucleotides matching TRBD2. The germline V gene has CDR1 GTSNPN and CDR2 SVGIG (reference sequence). V was clipped by 4 bases and J by 5 bases; unmatched bases: 3. The CDR3 runs to 12 residues. The CDR3 coding sequence is TGTGCCTGGATTAGCGGGAGCCACGAGCAGTACTTC. It translates to CAWISGSHEQYF.

The genes are TRBV28 and TRBJ1-4; D not resolved. The length of the CDR3 is 16 residues. The V end was cut by 1 base, the J end by 0 bases, with 9 bases between. Germline V gene lookup returns CDR1 MDHEN and CDR2 SYDVKM. The CDR3, as DNA: TGTGCCAGCAGTTTATATGACGTTGCAACTAATGAAAAACTGTTTTTT. Translated, it gives CASSLYDVATNEKLFF.

The rearrangement uses TRBV4-1 and TRBJ2-1, with D possibly being TRBD1 or TRBD2 (5 bases each). The V end lost 1 base, the J end lost 15 bases, and 28 bases lay between the germline ends. The CDR3 loop spans 17 amino acids. Germline CDR1 is MGHRA and CDR2 is YSYEKL. For the CDR3, the DNA is TGCGCCAGCAGCCAAGCTGTGGCGGCGAATCTGGACAACAGCGGGTTCTTC. It yields the protein CASSQAVAANLDNSGFF.

The chain couples TRBV9 to TRBJ2-7; TRBD1 matches at 8 bases. Germline assignment: CDR1 SGDLS and CDR2 YYNGEE. The CDR3 spans 15 residues. Germline trimming cut 4 bases from V and 2 bases from J; bases unmatched to any gene: 8. CDR3 bases: TGTGCCAGCAGCCTCCGACAGGGGTCCCCCTACGAGCAGTACGTC. It codes for CASSLRQGSPYEQYV.

CDR3 nucleotide sequence: TGTGCCAGCAGTTCGCAGGGCGTCTATGGCTACACCTTC. Translated: CASSSQGVYGYTF. V usage is TRBV12-3 or TRBV12-4 and J usage is TRBJ1-2, with a weak D call TRBD1 (5 bases). This CDR3 region has 13 residues. V was clipped by 4 bases and J by 4 bases, with 10 bases between them.